This T cell receptor beta chain derives from a study of blood T cell repertoires in COVID-19. About the research overall: Collection of acute and convalescent COVID-19 samples took place in the United States, Italy and Spain.

J gave up 2 bases and V 3 bases, and 5 bases lay outside the gene matches. The CDR3 totals 14 residues. Germline CDR1 and CDR2: DFQATT and SNEGSKA (reference sequence). Produced via immunoSEQ multiplex PCR; TCRdb's table is partial and in-frame only. The data hold 400,000 to 450,000 clones, with roughly nine tenths observed a single time. V and J are TRBV20-1 and TRBJ2-7; 9 bases map to TRBD1. The sequence derives from a man aged 30 to 39 who had recovered from COVID-19. Sequences were obtained from PBMCs or T cells enriched from blood (not recorded which). Here the CDR3 DNA reads TGCAGTGCTAGTTACGACAGGGGGACCTACGAGCAGTACTTC. This sequence encodes CSASYDRGTYEQYF.